This T cell receptor beta chain was documented in a study of shared clonotypes between healthy human individuals. As for the study in general: Three plates were used per donor for CD4 naive, three for CD4 memory, two for CD8 naive and one for CD8 memory.

In its sample, this clone was seen once. The target antigen is unknown. The CDR3 loop spans 14 amino acids. Deletions cut 3 bases from V and 4 bases from J, with 10 bases between. Germline V lookup: CDR1 KGHSH, CDR2 LQKENI. Study-level results: Estimated clonotype richness was generally higher in naive than memory subsets. Clonotypes shared by all four sorted-subset donors had higher generation probabilities than non-shared clonotypes.

Using around 200 ng DNA, about 30,000 T cell genomes, the sorted-subset replicate PCRs were run. The method was immunoSEQ multiplex PCR; TCRdb's version includes in-frame clones alone and lacks a portion of them. The data show 800,000 to 1,200,000 clones, with 78% seen just once and about 0.52% held by the top ten. This clonotype originated in a man aged 18 to 35 in good health. Some clones in this sample may be carry-over from other donors' samples. The chain joins TRBV18 to TRBJ1-5; D gene unclear. The specimen was memory CD4+ T cells from PBMCs. Subset of the sample: CD45RA-negative fraction. CDR3 region: CASSPLASNQPQHF. The CDR3 coding sequence is TGTGCCAGCTCACCCCTGGCCTCTAATCAGCCCCAGCATTTT.